The clone carrying this T cell receptor (beta chain) was observed a single time. What it recognizes is unknown. Only Caucasian adults living in Nashville, Tennessee made up the donor group. This sample was taken from a study of shared clonotypes between healthy human individuals. Germline V CDR1 and CDR2: SGHDT, YYEEEE. This CDR3 spans 14 amino acids. V was cut by 1 base and J by 4 bases, with 12 bases left in between. Regarding the study as a whole: Sharing across four donors was seen in 4% to 6.5% of naive CD4 clonotypes. Generally, naive subsets (rather than memory subsets) showed larger estimated richness.

The method was immunoSEQ multiplex PCR; TCRdb's version includes in-frame clones alone and lacks a portion of them. The sample lists about 1.5 million clones; 98% were seen once. The sequence was collected from a man aged 25-45 years in good health. The chain combines TRBV5-6 with TRBJ2-7; no clear D. Sequenced input: naive CD4+ T cells sorted from blood. Noted subset: CD45RA+ positively selected. The CDR3 is CASSLSLSLYEQYF. The DNA for the CDR3 is TGTGCCAGCAGCTTGAGCCTCTCCCTGTACGAGCAGTACTTC.